This T cell receptor beta chain was identified in a study of long-term antiretroviral therapy in people with HIV. No fewer than two post-ART and no fewer than one pre-ART PBMC samples existed for each donor. There were roughly 0.9-11 million cryopreserved PBMC in the samples before DNA extraction. Study conclusions and caveats: Clones with expansion before ART led the repertoire at all time points. The range of CDR3 lengths in HIV repertoires proved narrower than that found in controls.

CDR3 length: 16 residues. Germline V lookup: CDR1 WSHSY, CDR2 SAAADI. With 4 bases removed from V and 2 bases from J, the gap between germline ends came to 18 bases. Worth noting for this clone: Its antigen is currently unknown.

They ran version v3.0 of the immunoSEQ assay at survey level. Repertoires were generated with immunoSEQ multiplex PCR, while TCRdb's copy carries only in-frame clones and drops some. The sample has more than 25,000 clones; roughly 80% are singletons. The origin of this receptor is a man aged 35 to 55 with HIV. This sample comprised unsorted PBMCs, obtained 3 years after starting antiretroviral therapy. The chain recombines TRBV10-2 with TRBJ2-7; TRBD1 is a possible D gene (6 bases). CDR3 residues: CASSANLGQTPYEQYF. The CDR3, as DNA: TGCGCCAGCAGTGCAAACTTAGGACAGACTCCCTACGAGCAGTACTTC.